The text below deals with one T cell receptor beta chain. Antigen specificity is unknown. In germline, CDR1 is MNHEY, CDR2 SMNVEV (reference sequence). The CDR3 loop spans 15 amino acids. The J segment lost 3 bases and the V segment lost 4 bases, leaving 5 bases of the junction unmatched. The sample belongs to a study of T-cell memory formation after mild COVID-19. Overall study: Largely, TCR clusters stayed within a single donor.

General study results and limits: Clones contracting day 15 to 85 were balanced CD4/CD8; later expanders leaned CD4+.

TCRdb re-called the 5' RACE reads with MiXCR, one entry per CDR3 protein. The profile covers 150,000 to 200,000 distinct CDR3 sequences, with under 15% appearing a single time and approximately 3.3% taken by the ten largest. The receptor's source is a man younger than 30 who had mild COVID-19 (a few samples of this study predate the infection). Cell type and time point are not known. The chain employs TRBV27 and TRBJ1-2, with 10 bases identical to TRBD1. The specimen was PBMCs or a T cell subset sorted from them (not recorded which). The CDR3 loop is CASSSGQGIYYGYTF. CDR3 DNA sequence: TGTGCCAGCAGTTCGGGACAGGGGATTTACTATGGCTACACCTTC.